Following are 23 T cell receptor beta chains from one sample sequenced in a study of neurological immune-mediated disorders. A single record per CDR3 protein comes from TCRdb applying MiXCR to the 5' RACE reads. The sample shows about 70,000 distinct CDR3 sequences, 2.5% to 4% of them seen only once. The sequenced sample consisted of PBMCs. These receptors were collected from a woman between 50 and 59 years old with multiple sclerosis.

In this sample, this clonotype turned up many times. The gene calls are TRBV20-1 and TRBJ1-5; TRBD1 is a possible D gene (6 bases). Germline V gives CDR1 DFQATT, CDR2 SNEGSKA (reference sequence). Trimming took 7 bases from V and 0 from J, leaving 10 bases between them. This CDR3 is 13 amino acids long. The CDR3 sequence is CSGLQGSNQPQHF. DNA for the CDR3: TGCAGTGGACTACAGGGTAGCAATCAGCCCCAGCATTTT.

In this sample, this clonotype turned up many times. CDR3 bases: TGCAGTGCTCCCCTCCCAAGAGGGAGCAGCACAGATACGCAGTATTTT. Translating it yields CSAPLPRGSSTDTQYF. J is TRBJ2-3 and V is TRBV20-1; possible D gene TRBD2, 5 bases. Trimming left V 5 bases short and J 0 bases short, with 18 bases between. The germline V gene encodes CDR1 DFQATT and CDR2 SNEGSKA (reference sequence). The CDR3 is made up of 16 amino acids.

This clonotype was seen repeatedly, ten times or more. The chain links TRBV10-3 to TRBJ1-5; weak D call: TRBD1 (6 bases). The V end was cut by 7 bases, the J end by 7 bases, with 14 bases between. The length of the CDR3 is 13 residues. Germline CDR1 reads ENHRY; CDR2 reads SYGVKD. In DNA form, the CDR3 reads TGTGCCATCACGATGGGGGCCGGACAGCCCCAGCATTTT. Amino acids: CAITMGAGQPQHF.

This clonotype has just a few counts. This chain joins TRBV3-1 and TRBJ2-4; D is unresolved. CDR1 and CDR2 (germline): LGHDT, YNNKEL (reference sequence). V shed 2 bases and J shed 2 bases, with 13 bases lying between them. The CDR3 runs to 16 residues. CDR3 DNA: TGTGCCAGCAGCCAATATACGTCAATGACCAAAAACATTCAGTACTTC. This sequence encodes CASSQYTSMTKNIQYF.

This clonotype was detected many times. J is TRBJ2-7 and V is TRBV7-2; 7 nucleotides line up with TRBD1. CDR1 SGHTA and CDR2 FQGNSA come from the germline V gene. The V segment lost 1 base and the J segment 0 bases; nucleotides outside the gene matches: 3. CDR3 length: 15 amino acids. CDR3 sequence reads: CASSLESGGSYEQYF. The CDR3 DNA reads TGTGCCAGCAGCTTAGAATCAGGGGGCTCCTACGAGCAGTACTTC.

Details on this clonotype: A much larger clone differs by one base, so this may be a read error. CDR3 in DNA: TGTGCCAGCAGGACAGGGGTGCGGGAGAACCAGTACTTC. Translating it yields CASRTGVRENQYF. The chain joins TRBV6-6 to TRBJ2-5; perhaps TRBD1 as D (8 bases). CDR1 is MNHNY and CDR2 is SVGAGI in the germline V gene (reference sequence). The CDR3 loop spans 13 amino acids.

This clonotype was seen repeatedly, ten times or more. The chain recombines TRBV20-1 with TRBJ1-2; D call uncertain. This CDR3 has 13 amino acids. V lost 5 bases and J 0 bases, leaving 10 bases between the germline ends. Germline V gives CDR1 DFQATT, CDR2 SNEGSKA (reference sequence). CDR3 sequence: CSAWSPTNYGYTF. The DNA for the CDR3 is TGCAGTGCTTGGTCACCTACTAACTATGGCTACACCTTC.

This clonotype was counted many times. The chain uses TRBV20-1 and TRBJ2-2; TRBD1 aligns across 7 bases. Looked up from germline, CDR1 is DFQATT and CDR2 is SNEGSKA (reference sequence). The CDR3 loop spans 13 amino acids. Unmatched junction bases numbered 5, after V lost 5 bases and J lost 5 bases. The CDR3 DNA reads as TGCAGTGCTGACAGGGTGGGGACCGGGGAGCTGTTTTTT. Translating it yields CSADRVGTGELFF.

This clonotype occurred many times. The chain uses TRBV29-1 and TRBJ2-7; 7 bases align to TRBD2. There are 12 residues in the CDR3. V lost 4 bases and J lost 0; bases outside the gene matches: 0. Germline loops: CDR1 SQVTM, CDR2 ANQGSEA. This chain's CDR3 is CSVGTSSYEQYF. The DNA of the CDR3 is TGCAGCGTTGGGACTAGCTCCTACGAGCAGTACTTC.

Only a few counts were recorded for this clonotype. A much larger clone differs by one base, so this may be a read error. The rearrangement uses TRBV4-3 and TRBJ1-5; TRBD1 matches 7 bases. CDR1 is LGHNA, CDR2 YSLEER, per germline. Trimming at V came to 5 bases and at J to 0 bases, leaving 4 bases not matched to a gene. CDR3 length equals 15 residues. CDR3 in DNA: TGCGCCAGCAGCGACGGGACAGATAGCAATCAGCCCCAGCATTTT. Its translation is CASSDGTDSNQPQHF.

This clonotype occurred many times. This chain uses TRBV12-3 or TRBV12-4 with TRBJ2-7; TRBD1 aligns across 8 bases. The CDR3 has 14 amino acids. V shed 6 bases, J shed 0 bases, and the junction held 4 bases outside the gene matches. CDR3 DNA: TGTGCCAGCAGCGAGACAGGGGTCTCCTACGAGCAGTACTTC. Protein: CASSETGVSYEQYF.

About this clonotype itself: One end of the junction fails to match germline, which may point to a read error. This chain connects TRBV7-2 to TRBJ2-3, with D unclear. This CDR3 is 14 amino acids long. The V gene's germline CDR1 is SGHTA and CDR2 FQGNSA. The CDR3 is CASSRNVNTDKQYF. The CDR3 region has the DNA TGTGCCAGCAGCCGAAACGTAAACACAGATAAGCAGTATTTT.

This clonotype was seen many times. V and J are TRBV12-3 or TRBV12-4 and TRBJ1-5; 9 bases line up with TRBD1. Unmatched junction bases numbered 5, after V lost 5 bases and J lost 6 bases. The CDR3 extends over 14 amino acids. CDR3 in DNA: TGTGCCAGCAGTAGACAGGGGGTTAGTCAGCCCCAGCATTTT. Its protein is CASSRQGVSQPQHF.

This clonotype occurred many times. V gene TRBV7-2 combines with J gene TRBJ1-2, with 7 bases matching TRBD1. V lost 1 base, J lost 0 bases, and 8 bases stayed unmatched. CDR3 length equals 17 residues. The germline CDR1 and CDR2 sequences are SGHTA and FQGNSA. The CDR3 spells CASSLGAGTESNYGYTF. Written as DNA, the CDR3 is TGTGCCAGCAGCTTAGGGGCCGGGACAGAATCTAACTATGGCTACACCTTC.

Ten or more counts support this clonotype. J is TRBJ2-3 and V is TRBV5-1; D might be TRBD1 or TRBD2, each matching 5 bases. Trimming shortened V by 4 bases and J by 1 base, and 13 bases separated the two germline ends. This CDR3 is 15 amino acids long. Germline V lookup: CDR1 SGHRS, CDR2 YFSETQ. The CDR3 is CASSMGRRGTDTQYF. In DNA, the CDR3 is TGCGCCAGCAGCATGGGACGACGAGGCACAGATACGCAGTATTTT.

This clonotype was counted between two and nine times. The rearrangement links TRBV7-9 to TRBJ1-1, with TRBD1 matching over 7 bases. The CDR3 covers 12 residues. The V gene end was trimmed by 5 bases and the J gene end by 7 bases; junction bases not matched to a gene: 4. Per the germline V gene, CDR1 is SEHNR and CDR2 is FQNEAQ (reference sequence). The CDR3 bases are TGTGCCAGCAGCCAAGGGACAGTTGAAGCTTTCTTT. Translation gives CASSQGTVEAFF.

This clonotype was seen many times. V and J are TRBV27 and TRBJ2-7, with 7 bases matching TRBD2. From germline, CDR1 is MNHEY and CDR2 SMNVEV (reference sequence). This CDR3 comprises 16 residues. J lost 1 base, V lost 6 bases, and 12 bases had no gene match. This CDR3 is CASSPGAGRGSYEQYF. CDR3 nucleotides: TGTGCCAGCAGCCCTGGAGCGGGGCGTGGATCCTACGAGCAGTACTTC.

Regarding this clonotype: The CDR3 ends on some other residue instead of the conserved phenylalanine or tryptophan, so this is likely a read error. The chain uses TRBV24-1 and TRBJ2-5, with D tentatively TRBD2 (5 bases). V dropped 2 bases and J dropped 5 bases, with 11 bases sitting between them. There are 14 residues in the CDR3. Looked up from germline, CDR1 is KGHDR and CDR2 is SFDVKD. CDR3 in amino acids: CATSDCLTGETQYI. The CDR3 DNA sequence: TGTGCCACCAGTGATTGCCTCACGGGGGAGACCCAGTACATC.

This clonotype was picked up many times. The chain links TRBV20-1 to TRBJ2-7, with D maybe TRBD1 (5 bases). This CDR3 contains 10 residues. Germline CDR1 is DFQATT and CDR2 is SNEGSKA (reference sequence). Trimming took 5 bases from V and 6 from J, leaving 8 bases between them. The chain's CDR3 is CSAGASEQYF. CDR3 in DNA: TGCAGTGCTGGGGCCTCCGAGCAGTACTTC.

The chain couples TRBV5-1 to TRBJ2-3; D perhaps matches TRBD1 (6 bases). V shed 1 base and J shed 0 bases, with 18 bases lying between them. The V gene's germline CDR1 is SGHRS and CDR2 YFSETQ. The CDR3 loop spans 18 amino acids. The DNA of the CDR3 is TGCGCCAGCAGCTTGAAATTTCGGAACAGGGCTAGCACAGATACGCAGTATTTT. Amino acids: CASSLKFRNRASTDTQYF.

In its sample, this clonotype was seen many times. The chain combines TRBV5-6 with TRBJ2-7; TRBD1 matches 8 bases. With 4 bases clipped from V and 2 bases from J, the junction kept 5 bases outside the gene matches. Per germline, CDR1 SGHDT and CDR2 YYEEEE. The CDR3 consists of 14 residues. Here the CDR3 DNA reads TGTGCCAGCAGCATGGACAGGGTCACCTACGAGCAGTACTTC. It encodes CASSMDRVTYEQYF. Filled out from reference TRBV5-6 and TRBJ2-7, the complete variable domain reads DAGVTQSPTHLIKTRGQQVTLRCSPKSGHDTVSWYQQALGQGPQFIFQYYEEEERQRGNFPDRFSGHQFPNYSSELNVNALLLGDSALYLCASSMDRVTYEQYFGPGTRLTVT.

There are many counts of this clonotype. This rearrangement joins TRBV25-1 to TRBJ1-1; perhaps TRBD1 as D (6 bases). This CDR3 contains 12 residues. Germline V gives CDR1 MGHDK, CDR2 SYGVNS. V dropped 4 bases and J dropped 6 bases, with 9 bases sitting between them. The CDR3 nucleotides read TGTGCCAGCAGTGGTCAGGGGTCTGAAGCTTTCTTT. It is translated as CASSGQGSEAFF.

This clonotype was seen ten or more times. The gene calls are TRBV20-1 and TRBJ1-5, with TRBD1 matching over 9 bases. The ends lost 5 bases at V and 4 bases at J; junction bases unmatched: 3. Germline values: CDR1 DFQATT, CDR2 SNEGSKA (reference sequence). This CDR3 comprises 13 residues. In nucleotides, the CDR3 is TGCAGTGCTTCTGACAGGGGGAATCAGCCCCAGCATTTT. Encoded protein: CSASDRGNQPQHF.